A single sample gave rise to the 14 T cell receptor beta chains below, sequenced in a study of response to subunit inactivated influenza vaccine. Via MiXCR, TCRdb re-called the RT-PCR reads, giving one row per CDR3 protein. The sample has roughly 500,000 distinct CDR3 sequences; 15% to 20% are singletons. The sequences come from CD4+ T cells sorted from PBMCs, collected about 23 months after vaccination. Receptors were obtained from a man between 50 and 69 years old who received an inactivated influenza vaccine.

The genes are TRBV20-1 and TRBJ2-1, with 7 bases lining up with TRBD2. The V segment lost 2 bases and the J segment 6 bases; nucleotides outside the gene matches: 10. There are 15 residues in the CDR3. Germline CDR1 DFQATT, CDR2 SNEGSKA (reference sequence). This CDR3 is CSARSVRGSRNEQFF. The CDR3 bases are TGCAGTGCTAGATCGGTGCGGGGGAGCCGCAATGAGCAGTTCTTC.

The chain uses TRBV11-3 and TRBJ2-1; weak D call: TRBD2 (7 bases). The V gene's germline CDR1 is SGHNT and CDR2 YENEEA. CDR3 size: 13 residues. V was pared by 6 bases and J by 9 bases, with 15 bases between. CDR3 amino acids: CASRAGAGGEQFF. DNA of the CDR3: TGTGCCAGCAGGGCGGGGGCAGGAGGTGAGCAGTTCTTC.

This clonotype showed up just a few times. This chain joins TRBV9 and TRBJ2-1; 7 bases match TRBD2. Germline V gene sequence: CDR1 SGDLS, CDR2 YYNGEE. Trimming at V came to 5 bases and at J to 8 bases, leaving 7 bases not matched to a gene. CDR3 length equals 13 residues. The CDR3 bases are TGTGCCAGCAGTGAAACTAGCGACCATGAGCAGTTCTTC. This sequence encodes CASSETSDHEQFF.

There are a few counts of this clonotype. The chain recombines TRBV28 with TRBJ2-4, with a weak D call TRBD1 (6 bases). CDR3 length: 14 amino acids. Trimming took off 3 bases at V and 5 bases at J, with 11 bases between the two ends. Germline CDR1 MDHEN, CDR2 SYDVKM. For the CDR3, the DNA is TGTGCCAGCAGTTTTCGGGACAACCAAAACATTCAGTACTTC. It specifies CASSFRDNQNIQYF. Full variable domain (rest looked up from reference TRBV28 and TRBJ2-4): DVKVTQSSRYLVKRTGEKVFLECVQDMDHENMFWYRQDPGLGLRLIYFSYDVKMKEKGDIPEGYSVSREKKERFSLILESASTNQTSMYLCASSFRDNQNIQYFGAGTRLSVL.

This clonotype has more than one count but fewer than ten. V and J are TRBV5-1 and TRBJ1-2; 7 bases map to TRBD1. CDR1 and CDR2 from the germline V gene are SGHRS and YFSETQ. Trimming at V came to 4 bases and at J to 5 bases, leaving 8 bases not matched to a gene. This CDR3 contains 14 residues. The CDR3 DNA sequence: TGCGCCAGCAGCATAACTGACAGGGTTTATGGCTACACCTTC. Translation: CASSITDRVYGYTF.

The chain recombines TRBV20-1 with TRBJ2-5, with 7 bases matching TRBD2. Germline values: CDR1 DFQATT, CDR2 SNEGSKA (reference sequence). CDR3 length equals 14 residues. The trim removed 6 bases at V and 2 bases at J, leaving 9 bases unmatched. The CDR3 loop is CSAPLPGGQETQYF. The CDR3 DNA is TGCAGTGCCCCTCTACCGGGAGGACAAGAGACCCAGTACTTC.

This clonotype was seen a few times. The CDR3 loop is CASSFPRGTQYF. The DNA for the CDR3 is TGTGCCAGCAGCTTTCCTCGTGGGACCCAGTACTTC. This chain joins TRBV4-2 and TRBJ2-5; no definite D call. This CDR3 contains 12 residues. The germline V gene has CDR1 LGHNA and CDR2 YNFKEQ. V was cut by 5 bases and J by 7 bases, with 11 bases left in between.

This chain joins TRBV2 and TRBJ1-5; D is undetermined. CDR3 length: 14 amino acids. Trimming removed 6 bases at V and 0 bases at J, with 9 bases between. Germline-derived CDR1 and CDR2 are SNHLY and FYNNEI. This chain's CDR3 is CASSGMYSNQPQHF. The CDR3 nucleotides read TGTGCCAGCAGCGGCATGTATAGCAATCAGCCCCAGCATTTT. Looking up the rest from reference TRBV2 and TRBJ1-5 gives the full variable domain: EPEVTQTPSHQVTQMGQEVILRCVPISNHLYFYWYRQILGQKVEFLVSFYNNEISEKSEIFDDQFSVERPDGSNFTLKIRSTKLEDSAMYFCASSGMYSNQPQHFGDGTRLSIL.

This clonotype was counted only a few times. The chain uses TRBV6-6 and TRBJ1-2; 7 bases match TRBD1. After removal of 6 bases from V and 4 bases from J, the junction contained 5 bases not matched to a gene. The CDR3 has 13 amino acids. CDR1 is MNHNY and CDR2 is SVGAGI in the germline V gene (reference sequence). The CDR3 reads CASSGDRAYGYTF. Written as DNA, the CDR3 is TGTGCCAGCAGCGGGGACAGAGCCTATGGCTACACCTTC.

This clonotype was recorded a few times. The V and J genes are TRBV6-2 or TRBV6-3 and TRBJ2-1; 16 bases align to TRBD2. Germline CDR1 MNHEY, CDR2 SVGEGT. The CDR3 is made up of 18 amino acids. The V and J ends lost 2 bases and 2 bases, in that order; junction bases with no gene match: 3. The CDR3 DNA sequence: TGTGCCAGCAGTTACCCGGGGACTAGCGGGGGGGCCTACAATGAGCAGTTCTTC. Encoded protein: CASSYPGTSGGAYNEQFF.

The chain carries TRBV7-9 and TRBJ2-2, with TRBD1 as a possible D gene (5 bases). Deletions cut 1 base from V and 6 bases from J, with 9 bases between. This CDR3 has 14 amino acids. Germline values: CDR1 SEHNR, CDR2 FQNEAQ (reference sequence). The CDR3: CASSLGDRAGELFF. The CDR3 DNA reads TGTGCCAGCAGCTTAGGAGACAGAGCCGGGGAGCTGTTTTTT.

In its sample, this clonotype was seen a few times. The genes are TRBV20-1 and TRBJ1-4, with D possibly matching TRBD1 (6 bases). The CDR3 sequence is 13 residues long. Germline V gene lookup returns CDR1 DFQATT and CDR2 SNEGSKA (reference sequence). V lost 5 bases and J lost 2, with 9 bases in between. In DNA, the CDR3 is TGCAGTGCTGGGGGGGCCACTAATGAAAAACTGTTTTTT. Protein product: CSAGGATNEKLFF.

V gene TRBV29-1 combines with J gene TRBJ2-3; 12 positions match TRBD2. The CDR3 is made up of 16 amino acids. Germline CDR1 SQVTM, CDR2 ANQGSEA. V trimming: 7 bases; J trimming: 0 bases; junction bases outside the gene matches: 8. The CDR3 here is CSAGGLAGGSTDTQYF. For the CDR3, the DNA is TGCAGCGCCGGGGGCCTAGCGGGGGGGAGCACAGATACGCAGTATTTT.

This clonotype showed up just a few times. The J gene is TRBJ2-7, the V gene TRBV5-1; D tentatively reads TRBD1 or TRBD2 (6 bases each). Germline CDR1 is SGHRS and CDR2 is YFSETQ. The CDR3 length is 12 residues. V dropped 4 bases and J dropped 5 bases, with 10 bases sitting between them. CDR3 DNA sequence: TGCGCCAGCAGCCAGGGGAGGCACGAGCAGTACTTC. It encodes CASSQGRHEQYF.